This T cell receptor (beta chain) was identified in a study of blood T cells in healthy people across ages. Study overall: Roughly one uniquely barcoded beta molecule per two T cells was captured.

Combining a sample-barcoded 5' primer with a J-beta primer mix, a second PCR ran for roughly 7 to 11 cycles. Every single cDNA molecule received a tag from a template-switch adaptor with 12 random nucleotides. Per sample, CDR3-containing paired-end reads numbered at least 2.5 million. TCRdb reanalysed the 5' RACE reads using MiXCR and keeps one entry per CDR3 protein. The data contain 1.5 million or so distinct CDR3 sequences, approximately 38% of them singletons. With V trimmed by 6 bases and J by 2 bases, 9 bases remained unmatched. Germline V gene sequence: CDR1 SQVTM, CDR2 ANQGSEA. The CDR3 length is 15 residues.

Specimen: blood. This sequence joins TRBV29-1 and TRBJ2-1; 8 positions agree with TRBD1. The receptor comes from a woman aged 18-29 years in good health. CDR3 bases: TGCAGCGTACATGACCGGGACAGGACCTACAATGAGCAGTTCTTC. Protein sequence: CSVHDRDRTYNEQFF.